The source of this T cell receptor beta chain is a study of breast tumors, draining lymph nodes, adjacent tissues. Germline CDR1 is KGHDR and CDR2 is SFDVKD. This CDR3 contains 15 residues. Breast cancer patients provided tissue from their axillary draining lymph nodes. TCRdb reprocessed the multiplex PCR reads with MiXCR, giving one entry per CDR3 protein. The sample yields about 200,000 distinct CDR3 sequences, nearly 35% seen once. The sequence was collected from a female donor with breast cancer. Some clones in this sample may be carry-over from other donors' samples. J is TRBJ2-1 and V is TRBV24-1; TRBD1 or TRBD2 may be the D gene (5 bases each). Sequencing was carried out using axillary lymph node tissue. CDR3: CARARGPSNHNEQFF. In DNA form, the CDR3 reads TGTGCTAGAGCCCGGGGCCCCTCTAACCACAATGAGCAGTTCTTC.